Listed below are T cell receptor beta chains from one sample, sequenced in a study of technical replicates of blood from a few donors. TCRdb's table, derived via immunoSEQ multiplex PCR, lists solely in-frame clones and lacks some. The table records 85,000 to 100,000 clones, approximately 95% of them present only once. Material: T cells isolated from PBMCs. The source of these receptors is a human donor in good health. The CDR3 runs from the conserved cysteine through the conserved F or W. D genes are given only for firm matches. Clone size is not always given. Where it is, it says once, few, many or a class for expanded clones.

TRBV4-1	.	TRBD2	TRBJ2-5	CASSQDPASGDQETQYF	TGCGCCAGCAGCCAAGATCCGGCTAGCGGGGACCAAGAGACCCAGTACTTC
TRBV4-1	.	.	TRBJ1-6	CASSQDPRRRGTYNSPLHF	TGCGCCAGCAGCCAAGATCCGCGCCGAAGGGGGACCTATAATTCACCCCTCCACTTT
TRBV5-6	.	TRBD2	TRBJ2-2	CASSRKSSGSMTGELFF	TGTGCCAGCAGCCGCAAGTCTAGCGGGAGTATGACCGGGGAGCTGTTTTTT
TRBV18	.	.	TRBJ1-5	CASSPPNRGSVNQPQHF	TGTGCCAGCTCACCACCGAATAGGGGGTCGGTCAATCAGCCCCAGCATTTT
TRBV7-6	.	.	TRBJ2-7	CASSLGPRDGEQYF	TGTGCCAGCAGCTTAGGCCCCCGCGATGGCGAGCAGTACTTC
TRBV7-9	.	TRBD1	TRBJ2-1	CASGGQGGPSFYNEQFF	TGTGCCAGCGGGGGACAGGGTGGCCCTTCCTTTTACAATGAGCAGTTCTTC
TRBV12-5	few	TRBD2	TRBJ2-3	CASGLKPGGAWTDTQYF	TGTGCTAGTGGTTTGAAACCGGGGGGGGCTTGGACAGATACGCAGTATTTT
TRBV27	.	.	TRBJ2-3	CASNGRNTDTQYF	TGTGCCAGCAATGGCAGGAACACAGATACGCAGTATTTT
TRBV10-3	.	TRBD2	TRBJ2-3	CAIGTSGGSTDTQYF	TGTGCCATCGGGACTAGCGGGGGCTCCACAGATACGCAGTATTTT
TRBV7-3	once	.	TRBJ2-2	CASSPRGGGQAGELFF	TGTGCCAGCAGCCCCCGCGGTGGAGGGCAGGCCGGGGAGCTGTTTTTT
TRBV7-9	.	.	TRBJ1-4	CASSLESYHNEKLFF	TGTGCCAGCAGCTTAGAGTCCTACCATAATGAAAAACTGTTTTTT
TRBV14	once	.	TRBJ2-2	CASSQVTSNTGELFF	TGTGCCAGCAGCCAAGTAACGAGTAACACCGGGGAGCTGTTTTTT
TRBV4-1	.	.	TRBJ1-2	CASSPLMDRRYPFDYGYTF	TGCGCCAGCAGCCCCCTTATGGACAGACGCTACCCCTTTGACTATGGCTACACCTTC
TRBV7-9	.	.	TRBJ2-7	CASSPGVLSYEQYF	TGTGCCAGCAGCCCCGGAGTGTTGTCCTACGAGCAGTACTTC
TRBV5-1	once	TRBD1	TRBJ2-7	CASSPRQGYEQYF	TGCGCCAGCAGCCCCCGACAGGGGTACGAGCAGTACTTC
TRBV11-2	once	.	TRBJ2-3	CASSSGSLWATDTQYF	TGTGCCAGCAGCTCAGGATCCCTGTGGGCGACAGATACGCAGTATTTT
TRBV5-1	.	.	TRBJ1-1	CASSDGFGGAFF	TGCGCCAGCAGCGACGGGTTCGGGGGAGCTTTCTTT
TRBV19	once	.	TRBJ1-4	CASSIGEAFNEKLFF	TGTGCCAGTAGCATAGGGGAGGCCTTCAATGAAAAACTGTTTTTT
TRBV19	.	.	TRBJ1-2	CASSMRDLDYGYTF	TGTGCCAGTAGTATGAGGGATTTGGACTATGGCTACACCTTC
TRBV6-5	once	TRBD1	TRBJ2-7	CASSYRDSHSYEQYF	TGTGCCAGCAGTTACCGGGACAGTCACTCCTACGAGCAGTACTTC
TRBV20-1	.	.	TRBJ2-5	CSAYSGTQYF	TGCAGTGCTTATAGCGGGACCCAGTACTTC
TRBV7-2	.	TRBD2	TRBJ2-7	CASSLGPPLAGSPYEQYF	TGTGCCAGCAGCTTAGGCCCTCCTCTAGCGGGCTCGCCTTACGAGCAGTACTTC
TRBV9	.	.	TRBJ2-7	CASSVGLQGNEQYF	TGTGCCAGCAGCGTAGGACTACAGGGTAACGAGCAGTACTTC
TRBV5-1	.	.	TRBJ2-2	CASSLIQGNTGELFF	TGCGCCAGCAGCTTGATACAGGGGAACACCGGGGAGCTGTTTTTT
TRBV27	.	.	TRBJ1-1	CASSSLPPTANTEAFF	TGTGCCAGCAGTTCCCTCCCACCAACAGCGAACACTGAAGCTTTCTTT
TRBV7-9	.	TRBD2	TRBJ2-1	CASSFRLAGENEQFF	TGTGCCAGCAGCTTTAGACTAGCGGGAGAAAATGAGCAGTTCTTC
TRBV30	once	.	TRBJ2-5	CAWSRGGGGLQETQYF	TGTGCCTGGAGCCGAGGGGGGGGCGGACTTCAAGAGACCCAGTACTTC
TRBV5-4	.	TRBD1	TRBJ2-7	CASSLPPGQDYEQYF	TGTGCCAGCAGCTTGCCTCCGGGACAGGACTACGAGCAGTACTTC
TRBV6-5	.	.	TRBJ1-2	CASSFAQGPNYGYTF	TGTGCCAGCTCCTTTGCACAGGGACCTAACTATGGCTACACCTTC
TRBV6-1	.	.	TRBJ2-2	CASSATGFTGELFF	TGTGCCAGCAGTGCGACAGGTTTTACCGGGGAGCTGTTTTTT
TRBV29-1	.	.	TRBJ2-7	CSVEDLVASGNYEQYF	TGCAGCGTTGAAGACCTGGTTGCTTCAGGGAACTACGAGCAGTACTTC
TRBV5-4	.	TRBD1	TRBJ1-2	CASSSLGQEWFYGYTF	TGTGCCAGCAGCTCATTGGGACAGGAGTGGTTCTATGGCTACACCTTC
TRBV7-9	.	TRBD1	TRBJ2-5	CASSFSGGVETQYF	TGTGCCAGCAGCTTTTCAGGGGGCGTAGAGACCCAGTACTTC
TRBV5-6	few	.	TRBJ1-5	CASSFNPTGNQPQHF	TGTGCCAGCAGCTTTAACCCCACGGGTAATCAGCCCCAGCATTTT
TRBV28	.	.	TRBJ2-5	CASNKRETQYF	TGTGCCAGCAATAAGCGGGAGACCCAGTACTTC
TRBV29-1	.	.	TRBJ2-2	CSVDRGGTGELFF	TGCAGCGTTGATCGAGGGGGTACCGGGGAGCTGTTTTTT
TRBV2	.	.	TRBJ2-5	CASSYTAGFETQYF	TGTGCCAGCAGTTATACCGCGGGTTTCGAGACCCAGTACTTC
TRBV2	.	.	TRBJ1-5	CASLRDSWGNQPQHF	TGTGCCAGCCTTCGCGACAGTTGGGGCAATCAGCCCCAGCATTTT
TRBV18	.	TRBD2	TRBJ2-1	CASSPSGGDNEQFF	TGTGCCAGCTCACCTTCGGGGGGGGACAATGAGCAGTTCTTC
TRBV5-4	.	.	TRBJ2-3	CASSLAPSLGTDTQYF	TGTGCCAGCAGCTTGGCCCCTAGCCTGGGCACAGATACGCAGTATTTT
TRBV18	.	TRBD2	TRBJ2-7	CASSGGVGNEQYF	TGTGCCAGCTCCGGGGGGGTTGGGAACGAGCAGTACTTC
TRBV6-4	.	.	TRBJ2-2	CASSDSERRAKLGELFF	TGTGCCAGCAGTGATTCGGAACGTAGAGCGAAACTGGGGGAGCTGTTTTTT
TRBV28	.	TRBD2	TRBJ2-7	CASSSPGLALYEQYF	TGTGCCAGCAGTTCCCCGGGACTAGCACTCTACGAGCAGTACTTC
TRBV6-5	.	.	TRBJ2-1	CASSPLGTEQFF	TGTGCCAGCAGCCCGTTGGGCACTGAGCAGTTCTTC
TRBV2	once	.	TRBJ2-5	CASSAQETQYF	TGTGCCAGCAGCGCCCAGGAGACCCAGTACTTC
TRBV5-5	once	.	TRBJ2-6	CASRGSFSGANVLTF	TGTGCCAGCAGGGGCTCTTTCTCTGGGGCCAACGTCCTGACTTTC
TRBV11-2	.	TRBD2	TRBJ2-1	CASRRAGGHSYEQFF	TGTGCCAGCAGGCGAGCGGGGGGGCATAGCTATGAGCAGTTCTTC
TRBV2	.	.	TRBJ1-1	CASNGFTEAFF	TGTGCCAGCAACGGGTTCACTGAAGCTTTCTTT
TRBV10-3	.	TRBD1	TRBJ2-3	CAFRDREADTQYF	TGTGCCTTCCGGGACAGGGAGGCAGATACGCAGTATTTT